This T cell receptor beta chain was recorded in a study of blood T cells in healthy people across ages (dated by TCRdb to the mid-2010s). About the investigation overall: In model experiments, template switching captured about one uniquely barcoded TCR beta cDNA molecule for every two T cells. The donors were divided into four age groups: young (average 16 years), middle-aged (over 35), aged (approximately 64) and long-lived (approximately 74). To avoid experimental bias, donors of different ages were randomly spread across the sequencing lanes. Using the same blood draw, the study looked at two additional independent replicas of 1 million unique cDNA reads for two donors, one aged 18 to 30 and the other aged 80 or older. To track age-related changes in TCR beta repertoire diversity, the study relied on deep sequencing normalized with unique cDNA molecular identifiers. Overall results and qualifications from the work: There was a strong correlation between observed TCR beta diversity and the percentage of naive T cells measured by flow cytometry. Estimates of total diversity based on one million sequenced T cells were regarded as lower bounds and as underestimates. Observed TCR beta diversity per million T cells fell roughly linearly with age, and a significant reduction was already apparent by age roughly 40. Because profiling used bulk unsorted PBMCs, naive and antigen-experienced compartments could not be compared conclusively. Because donor CMV infection status was unknown, age-related changes in expanded clonotypes were potentially confounded. The long-lived group showed more naive CD4+ T cells, fewer expanded clones and increased TCR diversity than the aged group, suggesting age selection.

The protocol used for the library was 5' RACE. Sequencing took place on an Illumina HiSeq 2500. A second roughly 7 to 11 cycle PCR used a sample-barcoded 5' primer and a J-beta primer mix. Each TCR beta cDNA molecule received a unique molecular identifier from a template-switch 5' adaptor carrying 12 random nucleotides. Each sample yielded at least 3 million CDR3-containing paired-end reads. The Mint cDNA synthesis kit, primed by a TRBC-specific oligonucleotide, was used to synthesize first-strand cDNA from all RNA. Following uracil-DNA glycosylase treatment, a first 18-cycle PCR with universal primers M1SS and BC2_uni_R was performed on all cDNA. Per the original workflow: For normalization, 1 million high-quality reads were randomly selected from each sample, with every read carrying a distinct molecular identifier. Reads with shared molecular identifiers were discarded instead of being binned into consensus sequences. CDR3 identification, clonotype clustering and error correction used MiTCR with a Q25 quality threshold and the strictest error-elimination algorithm. Lower-bound total TCR beta diversity was estimated with a nonparametric unseen species model using Euler transformation. TCRdb trimmed public reads at Q25 via fastp, called clones via MiXCR and kept in-frame beta chains. Rows are combined by CDR3 protein, so each entry shows the most common genes and DNA. TCRdb assigned the V and J calls; the authors' analysis was not used. In this sample the table shows about 1.1 million distinct CDR3 sequences, around two fifths of which occur a single time. The ten top clones hold about 12% of the sample.

The CDR3 numbers 15 residues from cysteine through phenylalanine. The DNA shown is the 45-base CDR3, in frame from base 1. Between the V and J ends, shortened by 7 bases and 4 bases respectively, the junction contains 19 bases. CDR1 and CDR2 were assigned from the germline V gene as MDHEN and SYDVKM. Systemically healthy Caucasian individuals from Russia, over 30 in total and aged about 6 to 95 years, were included as donors. Approximately 9.3 milliliters of peripheral blood were collected from each donor into EDTA-treated Vacutainer tubes. Ficoll-Paque density-gradient centrifugation was used to isolate PBMCs, with at least 6.5 million per sample. Total RNA was extracted from PBMCs with Trizol reagent, with at least 6 micrograms obtained per sample. Naive CD45RAhigh/CD27high T cell percentages were measured by flow cytometry on a PBMC aliquot from every donor. Only a few counts were recorded for this clonotype. This receptor's antigen is unknown. No much larger clonotype is one base removed from it; base qualities were not supplied.

The sequence was collected from a young man in good health. Sample: blood. The sequence joins TRBV28 to TRBJ1-1; possibly the D gene is TRBD1, per 5 matching bases. Here the CDR3 is given as CASNPGEGGGTEAFF. The bases are TGTGCCAGCAACCCGGGAGAGGGCGGGGGCACTGAAGCTTTCTTT.